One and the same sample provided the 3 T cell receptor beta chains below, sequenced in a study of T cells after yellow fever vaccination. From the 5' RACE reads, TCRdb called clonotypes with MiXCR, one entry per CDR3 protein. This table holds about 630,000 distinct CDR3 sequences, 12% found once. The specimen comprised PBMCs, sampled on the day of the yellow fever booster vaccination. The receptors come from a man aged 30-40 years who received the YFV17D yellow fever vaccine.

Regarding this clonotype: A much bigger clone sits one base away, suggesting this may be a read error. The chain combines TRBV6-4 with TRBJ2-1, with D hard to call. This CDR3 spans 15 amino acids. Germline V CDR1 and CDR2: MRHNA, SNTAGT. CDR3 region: CASSDGRSSYDEQFF. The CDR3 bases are TGTGCCAGCAGTGACGGTAGGAGTTCCTACGATGAGCAGTTCTTC.

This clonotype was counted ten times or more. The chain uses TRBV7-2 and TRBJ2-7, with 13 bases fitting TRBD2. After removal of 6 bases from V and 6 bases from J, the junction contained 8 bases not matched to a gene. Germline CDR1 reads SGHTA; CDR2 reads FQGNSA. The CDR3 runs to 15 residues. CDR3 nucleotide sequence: TGTGCCAGCAGACCGACTAGCGGGAGGCTCCCCGAGCAGTACTTC. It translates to CASRPTSGRLPEQYF.

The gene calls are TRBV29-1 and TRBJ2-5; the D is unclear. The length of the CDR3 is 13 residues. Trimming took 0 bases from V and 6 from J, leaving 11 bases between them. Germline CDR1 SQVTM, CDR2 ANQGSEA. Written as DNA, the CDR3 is TGCAGCGTTGAAGATCCAAGGGAACAGACCCAGTACTTC. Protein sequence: CSVEDPREQTQYF.